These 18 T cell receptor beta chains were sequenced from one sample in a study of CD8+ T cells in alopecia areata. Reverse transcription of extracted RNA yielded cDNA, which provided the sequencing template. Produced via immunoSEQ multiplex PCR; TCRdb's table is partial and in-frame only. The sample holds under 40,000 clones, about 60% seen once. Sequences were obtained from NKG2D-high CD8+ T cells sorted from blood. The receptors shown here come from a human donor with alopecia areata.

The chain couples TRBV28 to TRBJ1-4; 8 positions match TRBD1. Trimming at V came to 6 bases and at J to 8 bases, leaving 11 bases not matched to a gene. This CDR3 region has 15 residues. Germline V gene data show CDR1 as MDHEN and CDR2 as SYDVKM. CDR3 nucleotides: TGTGCCAGCAGCCCACCAGACAGGGGAGGCGAAAAACTGTTTTTT. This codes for CASSPPDRGGEKLFF.

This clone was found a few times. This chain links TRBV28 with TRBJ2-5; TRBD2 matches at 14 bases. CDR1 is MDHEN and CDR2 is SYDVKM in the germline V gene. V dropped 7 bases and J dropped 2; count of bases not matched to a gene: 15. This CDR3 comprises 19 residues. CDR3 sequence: CASTGLAGGQLGGQETQYF. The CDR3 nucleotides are TGTGCCAGCACCGGACTAGCGGGAGGCCAACTTGGGGGACAAGAGACCCAGTACTTC. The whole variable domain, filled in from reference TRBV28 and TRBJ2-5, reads DVKVTQSSRYLVKRTGEKVFLECVQDMDHENMFWYRQDPGLGLRLIYFSYDVKMKEKGDIPEGYSVSREKKERFSLILESASTNQTSMYLCASTGLAGGQLGGQETQYFGPGTRLLVL.

The CDR3 DNA reads as TGTGCCAGCAGGCTACCCACCGGGGAGCTGTTTTTT. The encoded protein is CASRLPTGELFF. This chain connects TRBV5-5 to TRBJ2-2; D remains ambiguous. The CDR3 contains 12 residues. Germline CDR1 and CDR2: SGHKS and YYEKEE (reference sequence). V was shortened by 5 bases and J by 4 bases, with 6 bases between the two germline ends.

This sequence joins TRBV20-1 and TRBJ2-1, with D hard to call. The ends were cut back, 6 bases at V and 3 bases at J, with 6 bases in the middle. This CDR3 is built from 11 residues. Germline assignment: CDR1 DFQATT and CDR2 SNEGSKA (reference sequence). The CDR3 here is CSAHLYNEQFF. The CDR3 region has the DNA TGCAGTGCCCATCTCTACAATGAGCAGTTCTTC.

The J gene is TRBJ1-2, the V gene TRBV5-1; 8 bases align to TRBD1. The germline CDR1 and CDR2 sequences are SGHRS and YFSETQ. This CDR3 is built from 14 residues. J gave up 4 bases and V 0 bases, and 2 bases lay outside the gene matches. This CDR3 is CASSLAGGPYGYTF. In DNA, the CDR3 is TGCGCCAGCAGCTTGGCAGGGGGCCCCTATGGCTACACCTTC.

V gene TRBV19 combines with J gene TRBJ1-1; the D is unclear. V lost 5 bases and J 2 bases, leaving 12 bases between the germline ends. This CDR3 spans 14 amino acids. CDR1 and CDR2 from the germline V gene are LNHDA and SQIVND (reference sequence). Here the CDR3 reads CASSWAVGNTEAFF. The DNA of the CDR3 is TGTGCCAGTAGTTGGGCGGTCGGTAACACTGAAGCTTTCTTT. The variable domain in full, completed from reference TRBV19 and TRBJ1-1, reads DGGITQSPKYLFRKEGQNVTLSCEQNLNHDAMYWYRQDPGQGLRLIYYSQIVNDFQKGDIAEGYSVSREKKESFPLTVTSAQKNPTAFYLCASSWAVGNTEAFFGQGTRLTVV.

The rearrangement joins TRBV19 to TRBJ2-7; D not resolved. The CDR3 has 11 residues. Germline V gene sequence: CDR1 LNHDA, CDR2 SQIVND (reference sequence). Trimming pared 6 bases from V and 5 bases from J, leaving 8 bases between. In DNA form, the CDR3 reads TGTGCCAGTAGAGAGGCAGACGAGCAGTACTTC. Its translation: CASREADEQYF.

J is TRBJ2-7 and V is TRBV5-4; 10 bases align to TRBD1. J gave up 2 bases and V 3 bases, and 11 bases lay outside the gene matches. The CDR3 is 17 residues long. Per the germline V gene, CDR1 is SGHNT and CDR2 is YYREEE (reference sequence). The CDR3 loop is CASSSAHTGTGAYEQYF. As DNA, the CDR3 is TGTGCCAGCAGCTCCGCCCATACCGGGACAGGGGCCTACGAGCAGTACTTC.

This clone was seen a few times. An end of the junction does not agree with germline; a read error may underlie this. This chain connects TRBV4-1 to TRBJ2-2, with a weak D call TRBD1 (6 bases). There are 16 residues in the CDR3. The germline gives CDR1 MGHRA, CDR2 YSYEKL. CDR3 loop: CASSPPVRGNPGELFF. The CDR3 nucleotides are TGCGCCAGCAGCCCCCCTGTTAGGGGGAACCCCGGGGAGCTGTTTTTT.

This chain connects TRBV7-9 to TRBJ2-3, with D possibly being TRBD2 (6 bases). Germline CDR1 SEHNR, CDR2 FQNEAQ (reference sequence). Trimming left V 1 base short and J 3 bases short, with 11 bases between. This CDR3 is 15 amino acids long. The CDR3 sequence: CASSLVAVGTDTQYF. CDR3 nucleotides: TGTGCCAGCAGCTTAGTAGCGGTCGGGACAGATACGCAGTATTTT.

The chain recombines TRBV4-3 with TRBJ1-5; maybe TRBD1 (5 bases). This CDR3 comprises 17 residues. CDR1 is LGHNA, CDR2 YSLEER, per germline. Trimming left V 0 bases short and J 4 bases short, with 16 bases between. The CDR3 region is CASSQDGWTEGNQPQHF. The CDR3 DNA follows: TGCGCCAGCAGCCAAGATGGTTGGACCGAGGGGAATCAGCCCCAGCATTTT.

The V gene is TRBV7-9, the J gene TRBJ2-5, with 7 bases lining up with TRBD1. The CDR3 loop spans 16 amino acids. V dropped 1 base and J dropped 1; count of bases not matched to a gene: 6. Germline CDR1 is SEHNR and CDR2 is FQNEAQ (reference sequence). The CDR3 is CASSLETGAIQETQYF. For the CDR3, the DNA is TGTGCCAGCAGCTTAGAAACAGGGGCTATCCAAGAGACCCAGTACTTC. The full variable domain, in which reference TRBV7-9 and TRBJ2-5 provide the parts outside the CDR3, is DTGVSQNPRHKITKRGQNVTFRCDPISEHNRLYWYRQTLGQGPEFLTYFQNEAQLEKSRLLSDRFSAERPKGSFSTLEIQRTEQGDSAMYLCASSLETGAIQETQYFGPGTRLLVL.

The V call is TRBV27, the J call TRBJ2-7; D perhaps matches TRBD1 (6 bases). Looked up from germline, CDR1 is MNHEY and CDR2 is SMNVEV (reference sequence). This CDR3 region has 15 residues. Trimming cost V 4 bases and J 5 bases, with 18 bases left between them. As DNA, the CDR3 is TGTGCCAGCAGTTCGGGACAAGTCCTTTTGGACGAGCAGTACTTC. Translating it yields CASSSGQVLLDEQYF.

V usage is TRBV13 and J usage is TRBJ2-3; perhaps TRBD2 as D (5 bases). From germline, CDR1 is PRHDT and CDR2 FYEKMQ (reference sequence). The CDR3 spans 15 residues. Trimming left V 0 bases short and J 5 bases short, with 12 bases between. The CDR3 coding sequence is TGTGCCAGCAGCTTAGGCGAGGGAATTCGAGATACGCAGTATTTT. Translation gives CASSLGEGIRDTQYF. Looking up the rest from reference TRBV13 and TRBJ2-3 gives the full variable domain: AAGVIQSPRHLIKEKRETATLKCYPIPRHDTVYWYQQGPGQDPQFLISFYEKMQSDKGSIPDRFSAQQFSDYHSELNMSSLELGDSALYFCASSLGEGIRDTQYFGPGTRLTVL.

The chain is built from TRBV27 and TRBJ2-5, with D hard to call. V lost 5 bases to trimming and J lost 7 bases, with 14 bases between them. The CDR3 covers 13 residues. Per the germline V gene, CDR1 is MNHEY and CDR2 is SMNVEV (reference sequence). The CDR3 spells CASSDPYEGTQYF. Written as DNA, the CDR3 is TGTGCCAGCAGTGACCCCTATGAAGGGACCCAGTACTTC.

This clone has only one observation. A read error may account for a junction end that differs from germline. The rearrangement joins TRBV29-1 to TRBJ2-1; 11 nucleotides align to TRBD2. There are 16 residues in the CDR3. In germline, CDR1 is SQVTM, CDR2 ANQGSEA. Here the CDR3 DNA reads TGCAGCGTGGAAGGCACCGGGACTAGCGGATACAATGAGCGGTTCTTC. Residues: CSVEGTGTSGYNERFF.

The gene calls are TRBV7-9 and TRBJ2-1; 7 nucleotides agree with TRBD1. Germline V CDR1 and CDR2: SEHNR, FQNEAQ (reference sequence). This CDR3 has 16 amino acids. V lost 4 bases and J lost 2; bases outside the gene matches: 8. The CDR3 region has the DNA TGTGCCAGCAGCTACCCCCGGGACAGACCCTACAATGAGCAGTTCTTC. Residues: CASSYPRDRPYNEQFF.

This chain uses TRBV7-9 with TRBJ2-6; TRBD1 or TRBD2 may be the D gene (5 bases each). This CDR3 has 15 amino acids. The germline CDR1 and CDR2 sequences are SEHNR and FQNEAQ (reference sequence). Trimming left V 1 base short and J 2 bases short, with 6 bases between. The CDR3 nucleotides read TGTGCCAGCAGCTTAGGAGGGGCTGGGGCCAACGTCCTGACTTTC. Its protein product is CASSLGGAGANVLTF.